This record covers a single TCR beta chain. The data stem from a study of blood T cell repertoires in COVID-19. Looking at the study overall: T cells, B-cell-depleted T cells, or PBMCs provided the cDNA or gDNA that served as material.

Authors' analysis steps: Reference gene primers were amplified, and this amplification served to estimate nucleated cell counts. The protocol was immunoSEQ multiplex PCR, while the TCRdb copy is restricted to in-frame clones and leaves out a portion. That table gives V, J and clone size, and the DNA gave D and trimming. The sample lists approximately 160,000 clones, 84% seen once, with around a fifth in the top ten. This CDR3 has 17 amino acids. Per germline, CDR1 SGHAT and CDR2 FQNNGV. V shed 1 base and J 4 bases; nucleotides not matched to a gene: 4. The sequence came from a woman of 80 years or more with acute or convalescent COVID-19. V gene TRBV11-2 combines with J gene TRBJ2-3, with 14 bases lining up with TRBD2. Sequenced input: peripheral blood. The CDR3 loop is CASSLAGTSGSSDTQYF. In DNA form, the CDR3 reads TGTGCCAGCAGCTTAGCCGGGACTAGCGGGAGTTCAGATACGCAGTATTTT.